This T cell receptor beta chain is drawn from a study of shared clonotypes between healthy human individuals. Sequenced by immunoSEQ multiplex PCR; TCRdb stores in-frame clones only, minus some. Among 400,000 to 500,000 clones listed, 76% were seen once. Germline CDR1 MDHEN, CDR2 SYDVKM. This CDR3 has 14 amino acids. Trimming stripped 6 bases from V and 6 bases from J, with 17 bases between. This TCR came from a woman between 40 and 50 years old in good health. Some clones in this sample may be carry-over from other donors' samples. The rearrangement uses TRBV28 and TRBJ1-2; D gene unclear. Sequencing input: PBMCs. The CDR3 loop reads CASRYSRAGDGYTF. CDR3 sequence (DNA): TGTGCCAGCAGATACTCGAGAGCGGGCGATGGCTACACCTTC.